This T cell receptor (beta chain) was sequenced during a study of T-cell reconstitution after alpha-beta-depleted transplantation in children. As it was prepared, the TCRbeta library received unique molecular identifiers. Using its own MiXCR run on the PCR reads, TCRdb lists one record per CDR3 protein. Among 200,000 to 300,000 distinct CDR3 sequences listed, about a quarter were seen once. The V gene's germline CDR1 is SGDLS and CDR2 YYNGEE. Germline trimming cut 1 base from V and 8 bases from J; bases unmatched to any gene: 3. The CDR3 covers 14 residues. Study-level results: There were reportedly several hundred expanded graft clones from which alpha-beta T cells came about two months after transplant. Where some patients showed high TCRbeta diversity at day 60, it came from recipient T cells and thymic progenitors that had survived. Hyperexpanded clones declined; after one year, newly produced T cells mostly supplied diversity.

The sample holds many counts of this clonotype. Its antigen remains unidentified. J is TRBJ2-5 and V is TRBV9; 12 nucleotides align to TRBD1. This sequence originates from a girl aged 2 to 10 with Fanconi anemia, due to receive a stem cell transplant. This sample comprised PBMCs, obtained before TCRalphabeta/CD19-depleted stem cell transplant. In DNA form, the CDR3 reads TGTGCCAGCAGCGTACCGGGACAGGGGGCCACCCAGTACTTC. It specifies CASSVPGQGATQYF. The whole variable domain, filled in from reference TRBV9 and TRBJ2-5, reads DSGVTQTPKHLITATGQRVTLRCSPRSGDLSVYWYQQSLDQGLQFLIQYYNGEERAKGNILERFSAQQFPDLHSELNLSSLELGDSALYFCASSVPGQGATQYFGPGTRLLVL.